This T cell receptor (beta chain) was sequenced during a study of blood T cell repertoires in COVID-19. For the study at large: Donors in the United States, Italy and Spain gave samples during acute or convalescent COVID-19. The cDNA or gDNA used as material had been derived from T cells, B-cell-depleted T cells, or PBMCs.

As processed by the authors: Reference gene primer amplification gave estimated nucleated cell counts. The protocol was immunoSEQ multiplex PCR, while the TCRdb copy is restricted to in-frame clones and leaves out a portion. V and J calls and clone size are copied from that table; D and trimming were computed from the DNA. Of about 74,000 clones in the sample, roughly four fifths are singletons; the top ten hold 7% to 9.5%. Between the trimmed V and J ends, which lost 5 bases and 1 base, there was a span of 21 bases. CDR1 and CDR2 from the germline V gene are MNHEY and SMNVEV (reference sequence). CDR3 length: 17 amino acids.

V is TRBV27 and J is TRBJ2-7; a weak D match, TRBD2 (6 bases). Source material: peripheral blood. The receptor was derived from a human donor in a cohort sampled during active COVID-19. This chain's CDR3 is CASSRTPQTGGSYEQYF. Written as DNA, the CDR3 is TGTGCCAGCAGTCGCACCCCCCAGACCGGAGGGTCCTACGAGCAGTACTTC.